This entry describes one T cell receptor (beta chain). Original methodology: Reference gene primer amplification gave nucleated cell count estimates. This table comes from immunoSEQ multiplex PCR, and its TCRdb copy is limited to in-frame clones, with some not included. V and J calls and clone size are copied from that table; D and trimming were computed from the DNA. This table holds approximately 220,000 clones, about 91% found once. These data are taken from a study of blood T cell repertoires in COVID-19. Trimming pared 3 bases from V and 0 bases from J, leaving 12 bases between. The CDR3 consists of 16 residues. Per the germline V gene, CDR1 is MNHEY and CDR2 is SMNVEV (reference sequence).

This sequence joins TRBV27 and TRBJ1-5; D gene ambiguous. The sample taken for sequencing was PBMCs or T cells enriched from blood (not recorded which). This receptor was taken from a woman in her twenties or thirties with acute COVID-19. This chain's CDR3 is CASSLFGQYSNQPQHF. CDR3 sequence (DNA): TGTGCCAGCAGTTTGTTTGGGCAGTATAGCAATCAGCCCCAGCATTTT.